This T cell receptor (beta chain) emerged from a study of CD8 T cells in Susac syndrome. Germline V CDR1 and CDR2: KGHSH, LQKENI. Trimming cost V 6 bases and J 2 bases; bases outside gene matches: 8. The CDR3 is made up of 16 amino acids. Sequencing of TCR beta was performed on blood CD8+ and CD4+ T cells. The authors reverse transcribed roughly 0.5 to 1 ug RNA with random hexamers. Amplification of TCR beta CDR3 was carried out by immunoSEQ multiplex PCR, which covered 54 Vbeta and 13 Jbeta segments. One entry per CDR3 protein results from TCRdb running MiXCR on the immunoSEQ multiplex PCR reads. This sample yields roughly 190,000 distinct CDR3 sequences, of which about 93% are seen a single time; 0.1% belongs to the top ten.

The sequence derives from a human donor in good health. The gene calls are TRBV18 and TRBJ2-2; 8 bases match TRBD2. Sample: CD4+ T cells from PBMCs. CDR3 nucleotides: TGTGCCAGCTCCCACCGGGGGGGCGCAAACACCGGGGAGCTGTTTTTT. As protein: CASSHRGGANTGELFF.